This record concerns one TCR beta chain sequence. The PCR was carried out with 60 Vbeta primers and 13 Jbeta primers. Produced via immunoSEQ multiplex PCR; TCRdb's table is partial and in-frame only. The data show some 120,000 clones, with about 73% seen just once and around 2.1% held by the top ten. This entry belongs to a study of cytomegalovirus exposure and HLA in healthy donors. Per the germline V gene, CDR1 is MNHNS and CDR2 is SASEGT. This CDR3 has 14 residues. V gave up 1 base and J gave up 6 bases; unmatched junction bases: 5. The sequence derives from a woman between 40 and 50 years old in good health and CMV-seropositive. The sequencing sample was made of PBMCs. The gene calls are TRBV6-1 and TRBJ1-2; 7 nucleotides agree with TRBD1. The CDR3 coding sequence is TGTGCCAGCAGTGAAGGGACAGGACTACATGGCTACACCTTC. Translated: CASSEGTGLHGYTF.